This T cell receptor (beta chain) comes out of a study of T cells after yellow fever vaccination. Study information: Fractions low in cell number were prepared with SMART-Seq v4 Ultra Low Input.

Remarks on this clonotype: Its antigen is unknown.

V shed 3 bases and J shed 0 bases, with 7 bases lying between them. The CDR3 is made up of 14 amino acids. Germline CDR1 and CDR2: LGHNT and FRNRAP. MiXCR, applied by TCRdb to the 5' RACE reads, yields one record per CDR3 protein. This sample has 150,000 to 200,000 distinct CDR3 sequences, with approximately 11% found just once. Points from the study as a whole: Researchers noted that a small share of clonotypes showed up in both CD4 and CD8 compartments.

The TCR comes from a young man who received the YFV17D yellow fever vaccine. The material was CD8+ T cells sorted from PBMCs, obtained 15 days after the yellow fever booster vaccination. V usage is TRBV12-5 and J usage is TRBJ2-3, with D uncertain. The CDR3 loop is CASGLPTSTDTQYF. The CDR3 DNA follows: TGTGCTAGTGGTTTACCGACAAGCACAGATACGCAGTATTTT. Combining the CDR3 with reference TRBV12-5 and TRBJ2-3 gives the whole variable domain DARVTQTPRHKVTEMGQEVTMRCQPILGHNTVFWYRQTMMQGLELLAYFRNRAPLDDSGMPKDRFSAEMPDATLATLKIQPSEPRDSAVYFCASGLPTSTDTQYFGPGTRLTVL.